This passage covers 31 T cell receptor beta chains from one sample sequenced in a study of OX40 agonist ivuxolimab in advanced cancers. Clones were read by immunoSEQ multiplex PCR, and TCRdb kept only the in-frame ones, dropping some. The sample has 85,000 to 130,000 clones, approximately 90% seen once; the top ten hold approximately 0.3%. The source was CD4+ or CD8+ T cells sorted from blood, collected in a trial of the OX40 agonist ivuxolimab. These receptors all come from an adult with an advanced solid tumor such as melanoma, head and neck, liver or kidney cancer.

This clone was observed a single time. The V gene is TRBV6-5, the J gene TRBJ2-3; possibly TRBD2 for D (6 bases). V lost 4 bases and J lost 3, with 17 bases in between. This CDR3 is 16 amino acids long. The germline gives CDR1 MNHEY, CDR2 SVGAGI. Here the CDR3 reads CASSSLLGGYTDTQYF. CDR3 DNA: TGTGCCAGCAGTTCCCTGTTAGGAGGGTATACAGATACGCAGTATTTT.

The chain couples TRBV6-5 to TRBJ2-7; 9 nucleotides match TRBD2. This CDR3 spans 14 amino acids. After removal of 7 bases from V and 0 bases from J, the junction contained 4 bases not matched to a gene. Germline assignment: CDR1 MNHEY and CDR2 SVGAGI. As DNA, the CDR3 is TGTGCCAGCAAGGGCGGGAGGGCCTCCTACGAGCAGTACTTC. Encoded protein: CASKGGRASYEQYF.

The chain carries TRBV7-8 and TRBJ1-2; D not certain. The germline V gene encodes CDR1 SGHVS and CDR2 FQNEAQ. Trimming took 4 bases from V and 8 from J, leaving 17 bases between them. The CDR3 sequence is 14 residues long. CDR3 bases: TGTGCCAGCAGCTACAACACCGTCTCGGGCGGCTACACCTTC. It yields the protein CASSYNTVSGGYTF.

The rearrangement joins TRBV7-2 to TRBJ2-1, with TRBD2 identical over 9 bases. Germline V CDR1 and CDR2: SGHTA, FQGNSA. This CDR3 is 18 amino acids long. J gave up 0 bases and V 0 bases, and 6 bases lay outside the gene matches. The CDR3 DNA sequence: TGTGCCAGCAGCTTAGCGCGTGGTAGCGGGAGCTCCTACAATGAGCAGTTCTTC. Its translation is CASSLARGSGSSYNEQFF.

The gene calls are TRBV18 and TRBJ2-3; perhaps TRBD1 as D (6 bases). Deletions cut 0 bases from V and 1 base from J, with 11 bases between. Germline V CDR1 and CDR2: KGHSH, LQKENI. The length of the CDR3 is 16 residues. The CDR3 DNA follows: TGTGCCAGCTCACCACCAGGGGGATTGGGCACAGATACGCAGTATTTT. Amino acids: CASSPPGGLGTDTQYF.

This chain links TRBV10-3 with TRBJ1-5, with D unresolved. V lost 6 bases and J 2 bases, leaving 8 bases between the germline ends. The CDR3 totals 13 residues. Germline V lookup: CDR1 ENHRY, CDR2 SYGVKD. Written as DNA, the CDR3 is TGTGCCATCAGCCCCGGGGGCAATCAGCCCCAGCATTTT. It encodes CAISPGGNQPQHF.

This clone was recorded a few times. Written as DNA, the CDR3 is TGTGCCAGCAGCTTAAAAGCGGGAGGTTTGTCTGAGCAGTTCTTC. It yields the protein CASSLKAGGLSEQFF. The J gene is TRBJ2-1, the V gene TRBV11-2; 9 positions agree with TRBD2. CDR1 SGHAT and CDR2 FQNNGV come from the germline V gene. With V trimmed by 2 bases and J by 9 bases, 8 bases remained unmatched. The CDR3 is 15 amino acids. The full variable domain, completed using reference TRBV11-2 and TRBJ2-1, is EAGVAQSPRYKIIEKRQSVAFWCNPISGHATLYWYQQILGQGPKLLIQFQNNGVVDDSQLPKDRFSAERLKGVDSTLKIQPAKLEDSAVYLCASSLKAGGLSEQFFGPGTRLTVL.

The rearrangement links TRBV19 to TRBJ1-5; no clear D. V was cut by 1 base and J by 0 bases, with 16 bases left in between. From germline, CDR1 is LNHDA and CDR2 SQIVND (reference sequence). This CDR3 comprises 18 residues. CDR3 nucleotide sequence: TGTGCCAGTAGTATAGTCCTCGGAGGGCTTCGTAGCAATCAGCCCCAGCATTTT. This codes for CASSIVLGGLRSNQPQHF.

This clone was detected only once. The chain has TRBV5-1 and TRBJ2-5, with 9 nucleotides matching TRBD2. The CDR3 is 15 residues long. The V gene's germline CDR1 is SGHRS and CDR2 YFSETQ. J gave up 2 bases and V 5 bases, and 7 bases lay outside the gene matches. CDR3 residues: CASRPLAGLQETQYF. The CDR3 DNA reads as TGCGCCAGCAGACCCCTAGCGGGACTACAAGAGACCCAGTACTTC.

The chain combines TRBV9 with TRBJ2-7, with D perhaps being TRBD1 or TRBD2 (5 bases each). The CDR3 sequence is 15 residues long. Germline V gene lookup returns CDR1 SGDLS and CDR2 YYNGEE. Deletions cut 4 bases from V and 3 bases from J, with 17 bases between. The CDR3 DNA is TGTGCCAGCAGCTTTACCGGGGCCGAAGTCTACGAGCAGTACTTC. Residues: CASSFTGAEVYEQYF.

V and J are TRBV7-2 and TRBJ2-1, with a possible D match to TRBD2 (7 bases). CDR3 length: 14 residues. Trimming pared 7 bases from V and 2 bases from J, leaving 12 bases between. CDR1 SGHTA and CDR2 FQGNSA come from the germline V gene. CDR3 amino acids: CASKTGRAYNEQFF. CDR3 in DNA: TGTGCCAGCAAAACAGGGAGGGCCTACAATGAGCAGTTCTTC.

The CDR3 spells CASSLRRQGAPNEQFF. The CDR3 DNA sequence: TGTGCCAGCAGCTTGAGGAGACAGGGGGCCCCCAATGAGCAGTTCTTC. The chain employs TRBV5-6 and TRBJ2-1; TRBD1 aligns across 10 bases. V trimming: 1 base; J trimming: 6 bases; junction bases outside the gene matches: 7. The CDR3 spans 16 residues. Germline-derived CDR1 and CDR2 are SGHDT and YYEEEE.

This clone was detected once. This sequence joins TRBV11-2 and TRBJ1-4, with TRBD1 matching 8 bases. The CDR3 sequence is 15 residues long. Germline V CDR1 and CDR2: SGHAT, FQNNGV. With 3 bases clipped from V and 8 bases from J, the junction kept 8 bases outside the gene matches. CDR3 in DNA: TGTGCCAGCAGCTTTTCGGACAGGGTGGGGGAAAAACTGTTTTTT. Its translation: CASSFSDRVGEKLFF.

The CDR3 loop is CASSLDRYNEQFF. The DNA of the CDR3 is TGTGCCAGCAGCTTAGACAGATACAATGAGCAGTTCTTC. The chain combines TRBV7-8 with TRBJ2-1; no definite D call. Per germline, CDR1 SGHVS and CDR2 FQNEAQ. Trimming shortened V by 1 base and J by 4 bases, and 5 bases separated the two germline ends. The CDR3 totals 13 residues. Combining the CDR3 with reference TRBV7-8 and TRBJ2-1 gives the whole variable domain GAGVSQSPRYKVAKRGQDVALRCDPISGHVSLFWYQQALGQGPEFLTYFQNEAQLDKSGLPSDRFFAERPEGSVSTLKIQRTQQEDSAVYLCASSLDRYNEQFFGPGTRLTVL.

The chain employs TRBV4-3 and TRBJ2-7, with 9 positions matching TRBD2. The CDR3 runs 15 residues. V lost 4 bases, J lost 5 bases, and 9 bases stayed unmatched. Per germline, CDR1 LGHNA and CDR2 YSLEER. The CDR3 loop is CASSPSIAGDDEQYF. The CDR3 nucleotides read TGCGCCAGCAGCCCCTCTATAGCGGGAGATGACGAGCAGTACTTC.

The chain links TRBV29-1 to TRBJ2-7; D call uncertain. The germline CDR1 and CDR2 sequences are SQVTM and ANQGSEA. Trimming removed 5 bases from V and 0 bases from J, with 2 bases in between. The CDR3 length is 10 residues. Written as DNA, the CDR3 is TGCAGCGTTACCTCCTACGAGCAGTACTTC. Its protein product is CSVTSYEQYF.

This clone appeared a few times. The chain has TRBV19 and TRBJ2-5; D might be TRBD2 (5 bases). V was clipped by 4 bases and J by 1 base, with 7 bases between them. Germline CDR1 LNHDA, CDR2 SQIVND (reference sequence). The CDR3 totals 13 residues. The CDR3 DNA follows: TGTGCCAGTAGTAACGGGATCCAAGAGACCCAGTACTTC. Its translation: CASSNGIQETQYF. The entire variable domain, with the rest obtained from reference TRBV19 and TRBJ2-5, is as follows: DGGITQSPKYLFRKEGQNVTLSCEQNLNHDAMYWYRQDPGQGLRLIYYSQIVNDFQKGDIAEGYSVSREKKESFPLTVTSAQKNPTAFYLCASSNGIQETQYFGPGTRLLVL.

The gene calls are TRBV11-2 and TRBJ2-7; 8 positions agree with TRBD1. Germline V lookup: CDR1 SGHAT, CDR2 FQNNGV. V lost 3 bases and J lost 3; bases outside the gene matches: 4. CDR3 length: 14 residues. The CDR3 protein is CASSFRGPVYEQYF. CDR3 DNA sequence: TGTGCCAGCAGCTTCAGGGGGCCGGTCTACGAGCAGTACTTC.

V usage is TRBV7-3 and J usage is TRBJ2-1; 8 positions agree with TRBD2. The CDR3 runs to 15 residues. Germline values: CDR1 SGHTA, CDR2 FQGTGA. With 0 bases clipped from V and 9 bases from J, the junction kept 7 bases outside the gene matches. The CDR3 loop reads CASSLTTGGPSEQFF. For the CDR3, the DNA is TGTGCCAGCAGCTTAACAACGGGAGGGCCTAGTGAGCAGTTCTTC.

The V gene is TRBV27, the J gene TRBJ1-1; the match to TRBD1 covers 10 bases. Germline V gene data show CDR1 as MNHEY and CDR2 as SMNVEV (reference sequence). Unmatched junction bases numbered 5, after V lost 6 bases and J lost 4 bases. There are 14 residues in the CDR3. The CDR3 here is CASRTGGASTEAFF. The CDR3 nucleotides read TGTGCCAGCAGGACAGGGGGCGCTTCCACTGAAGCTTTCTTT.

This chain uses TRBV6-1 with TRBJ1-1, with 9 bases identical to TRBD1. The CDR3 length is 13 residues. CDR1 is MNHNS and CDR2 is SASEGT in the germline V gene. V gave up 5 bases and J gave up 11 bases; unmatched junction bases: 9. The chain's CDR3 is CASSRDRVDLAFF. CDR3 nucleotides: TGTGCCAGCAGTCGGGACAGGGTGGATCTGGCTTTCTTT.

CDR3 sequence (DNA): TGTGCCAGCAGTTTAGCGGGAGGGCCCTCGGGTACGCAGTATTTT. Protein product: CASSLAGGPSGTQYF. This chain connects TRBV27 to TRBJ2-3; the match to TRBD2 covers 9 bases. V lost 2 bases, J lost 8 bases, and 8 bases stayed unmatched. CDR1 MNHEY and CDR2 SMNVEV come from the germline V gene (reference sequence). CDR3 length: 15 residues.

The J gene is TRBJ2-1, the V gene TRBV7-5; the table's D call of TRBD2 was not tested on the DNA. TRBV7-5 counts as a pseudogene. There are 17 residues in the CDR3. The CDR3 bases are TGTGCCAGAAGCCACCTAGCGGGAGGGCCTCGGCGTGTTGAGCAGTTCTTC. Amino acids: CARSHLAGGPRRVEQFF.

This rearrangement joins TRBV4-3 to TRBJ2-1; TRBD2 matches at 9 bases. V trimming: 1 base; J trimming: 5 bases; junction bases outside the gene matches: 9. Germline V lookup: CDR1 LGHNA, CDR2 YSLEER. The CDR3 contains 17 residues. In DNA form, the CDR3 reads TGCGCCAGCAGCCAAGGGATTGGACTAGCGCAAAACAATGAGCAGTTCTTC. Translation: CASSQGIGLAQNNEQFF.

This sequence joins TRBV28 and TRBJ1-1, with 7 positions matching TRBD1. The V and J ends lost 4 bases and 0 bases, in that order; junction bases with no gene match: 8. The CDR3 contains 16 residues. CDR1 and CDR2 (germline): MDHEN, SYDVKM. CDR3 bases: TGTGCCAGCAGTTCCACCCGAAGGGGGCTGAACACTGAAGCTTTCTTT. It encodes CASSSTRRGLNTEAFF.

The J gene is TRBJ2-5, the V gene TRBV7-9, with D possibly TRBD2 on 5 matching bases. CDR3 length: 16 amino acids. Germline-derived CDR1 and CDR2 are SEHNR and FQNEAQ (reference sequence). V shed 5 bases and J shed 4 bases, with 20 bases lying between them. CDR3 sequence: CASSPRGGRGGETQYF. Here the CDR3 DNA reads TGTGCCAGCAGCCCCCGGGGTGGGAGAGGTGGAGAGACCCAGTACTTC.

The genes are TRBV5-1 and TRBJ1-2, with D perhaps TRBD1 (5 bases). The V gene's germline CDR1 is SGHRS and CDR2 YFSETQ. CDR3 length: 14 amino acids. The V and J ends lost 4 bases and 4 bases respectively, with 14 bases between them. CDR3 in amino acids: CASSRLTASYGYTF. As DNA, the CDR3 is TGCGCCAGCAGCCGCTTGACAGCCTCCTATGGCTACACCTTC. Using reference TRBV5-1 and TRBJ1-2 for the parts outside the CDR3, the full variable domain is KAGVTQTPRYLIKTRGQQVTLSCSPISGHRSVSWYQQTPGQGLQFLFEYFSETQRNKGNFPGRFSGRQFSNSRSEMNVSTLELGDSALYLCASSRLTASYGYTFGSGTRLTVV.

This chain links TRBV14 with TRBJ2-5; perhaps TRBD2 as D (5 bases). The germline V and J ends were trimmed by 1 base and 2 bases, with 11 bases remaining between them. CDR1 and CDR2 (germline): SGHDN, FVKESK. The CDR3 is 15 amino acids. CDR3 protein: CASSQGRGWQETQYF. The DNA of the CDR3 is TGTGCCAGCAGCCAAGGTCGCGGGTGGCAAGAGACCCAGTACTTC.

The DNA for the CDR3 is TGCGCCAGCAGTGAGTCGGGGCGTAACACTGAAGCTTTCTTT. Amino acids: CASSESGRNTEAFF. The V call is TRBV10-2, the J call TRBJ1-1, with D possibly matching TRBD1 (5 bases). Trimming cost V 0 bases and J 2 bases, with 7 bases left between them. The germline CDR1 and CDR2 sequences are WSHSY and SAAADI. The CDR3 extends over 14 amino acids.

The V gene is TRBV4-2, the J gene TRBJ2-6, with 12 bases fitting TRBD2. This CDR3 spans 19 amino acids. Germline CDR1 reads LGHNA; CDR2 reads YNFKEQ. V gave up 1 base and J gave up 0 bases; unmatched junction bases: 4. This chain's CDR3 is CASSQASGRGGSGANVLTF. For the CDR3, the DNA is TGTGCCAGCAGCCAAGCTAGCGGGAGGGGTGGCTCTGGGGCCAACGTCCTGACTTTC.

This sequence joins TRBV18 and TRBJ2-4, with 8 bases fitting TRBD2. Germline CDR1 is KGHSH and CDR2 is LQKENI. The CDR3 runs 19 residues. Germline trimming cut 0 bases from V and 0 bases from J; bases unmatched to any gene: 10. This CDR3 is CASSPPSLAGYLAKNIQYF. CDR3 DNA sequence: TGTGCCAGCTCACCACCGTCCCTAGCGGGTTACCTAGCCAAAAACATTCAGTACTTC.